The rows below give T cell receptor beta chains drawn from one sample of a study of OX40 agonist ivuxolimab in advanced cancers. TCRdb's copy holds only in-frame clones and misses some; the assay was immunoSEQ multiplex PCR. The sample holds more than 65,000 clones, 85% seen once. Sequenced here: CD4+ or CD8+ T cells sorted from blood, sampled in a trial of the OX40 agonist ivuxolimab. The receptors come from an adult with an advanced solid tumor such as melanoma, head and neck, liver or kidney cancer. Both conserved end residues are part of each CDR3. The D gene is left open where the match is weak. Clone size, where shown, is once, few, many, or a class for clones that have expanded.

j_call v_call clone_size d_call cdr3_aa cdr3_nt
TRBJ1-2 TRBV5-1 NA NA CASSPVYLSDYGYTF TGCGCCAGCAGCCCGGTGTACTTGTCCGACTATGGCTACACCTTC
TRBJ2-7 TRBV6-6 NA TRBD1 CASSRDRGEQYF TGTGCCAGCAGTCGGGACAGGGGCGAGCAGTACTTC
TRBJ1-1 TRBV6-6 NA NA CASSYVASLNTEAFF TGTGCCAGCAGTTACGTCGCCAGCTTGAACACTGAAGCTTTCTTT
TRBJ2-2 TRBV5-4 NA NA CASSFNLANTGELFF TGTGCCAGCAGCTTCAATCTAGCGAACACCGGGGAGCTGTTTTTT
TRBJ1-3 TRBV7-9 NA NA CASSLVGSSGNTIYF TGTGCCAGCAGCTTAGTGGGAAGCTCTGGAAACACCATATATTTT
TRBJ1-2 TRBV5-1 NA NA CASSFARGTANYGYTF TGCGCCAGCAGCTTCGCGCGGGGGACGGCGAACTATGGCTACACCTTC
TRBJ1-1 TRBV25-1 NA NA CASSEYGMNTEAFF TGTGCCAGCAGTGAATATGGGATGAACACTGAAGCTTTCTTT
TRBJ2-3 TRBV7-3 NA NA CASSLMSSPADTQYF TGTGCCAGCAGCTTAATGAGTAGCCCCGCAGATACGCAGTATTTT
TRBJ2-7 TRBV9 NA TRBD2 CASSTLAGDYEQYF TGTGCCAGCAGCACCCTAGCGGGGGACTACGAGCAGTACTTC
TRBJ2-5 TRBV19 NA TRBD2 CASSIGGTSGTEQYF TGTGCCAGTAGTATTGGAGGGACTAGCGGGACAGAGCAGTACTTC
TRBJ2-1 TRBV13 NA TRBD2 CASSHLGASGGAGEQFF TGTGCCAGCAGCCACCTGGGGGCTAGCGGGGGGGCTGGTGAGCAGTTCTTC
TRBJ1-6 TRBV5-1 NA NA CASSSNPGISYNSPLHF TGCGCCAGCAGCTCCAACCCAGGAATCTCCTATAATTCACCCCTCCACTTT
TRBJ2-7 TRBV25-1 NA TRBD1 CASRGQGPYEQYF TGTGCCAGCAGGGGACAGGGACCCTACGAGCAGTACTTC
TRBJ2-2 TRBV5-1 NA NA CASRVGGPGELFF TGCGCCAGCAGAGTAGGGGGGCCCGGGGAGCTGTTTTTT
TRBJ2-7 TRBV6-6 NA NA CASSYTSSYEQYF TGTGCCAGCAGTTACACCAGCTCCTACGAGCAGTACTTC
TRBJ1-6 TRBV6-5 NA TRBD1 CASTPTGMDSPLHF TGTGCCAGCACCCCGACAGGGATGGACTCACCCCTCCACTTT
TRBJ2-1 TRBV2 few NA CASSGPFENEQFF TGTGCCAGCAGTGGCCCCTTCGAGAATGAGCAGTTCTTC
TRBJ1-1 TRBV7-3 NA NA CASSLGGENTEAFF TGTGCCAGCAGCTTAGGCGGGGAGAACACTGAAGCTTTCTTT
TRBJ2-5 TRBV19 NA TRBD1 CASSILADRLKETQYF TGTGCCAGTAGTATACTTGCGGACAGGCTAAAAGAGACCCAGTACTTC
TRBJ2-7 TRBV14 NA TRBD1 CASSWDRGYEQYF TGTGCCAGCAGCTGGGACAGGGGCTACGAGCAGTACTTC
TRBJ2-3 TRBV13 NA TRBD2 CASSLTLAGGADTQYF TGTGCCAGCAGCTTAACACTAGCGGGAGGCGCAGATACGCAGTATTTT
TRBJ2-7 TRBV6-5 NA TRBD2 CASSGLAGRYEQYF TGTGCCAGCAGCGGACTAGCGGGCCGCTACGAGCAGTACTTC
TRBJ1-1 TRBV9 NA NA CASSVTGGGEAFF TGTGCCAGCAGCGTAACCGGAGGAGGTGAAGCTTTCTTT
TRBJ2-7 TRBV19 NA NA CASSNGGGSLNYEQYF TGTGCCAGTAGTAATGGGGGCGGGAGTCTGAACTACGAGCAGTACTTC
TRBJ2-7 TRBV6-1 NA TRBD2 CASSGWSSGKREQYF TGTGCCAGCAGTGGTTGGTCTAGCGGGAAGAGGGAGCAGTACTTC
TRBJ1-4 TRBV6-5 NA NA CASSYLGARRIPKLFF TGTGCCAGCAGTTACTTAGGGGCCAGACGGATACCAAAACTGTTTTTT
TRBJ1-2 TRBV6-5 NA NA CASSYSEGLGYTF TGTGCCAGCAGTTACTCAGAAGGTCTTGGCTACACCTTC
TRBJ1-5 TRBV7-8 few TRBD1 CASTGGTGDQPQHF TGTGCCAGCACCGGGGGAACAGGGGATCAGCCCCAGCATTTT
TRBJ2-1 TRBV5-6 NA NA CASSSATSSYNEQFF TGTGCCAGCAGCTCGGCCACGAGCTCCTACAATGAGCAGTTCTTC
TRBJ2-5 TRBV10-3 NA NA CAISESGMAETQYF TGTGCCATCAGTGAGTCGGGGATGGCGGAGACCCAGTACTTC
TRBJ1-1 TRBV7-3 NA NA CASSLTEAFF TGTGCCAGCAGCTTAACTGAAGCTTTCTTT
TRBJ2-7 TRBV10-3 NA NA CAIGNAIYEQYF TGTGCCATCGGTAACGCTATCTACGAGCAGTACTTC
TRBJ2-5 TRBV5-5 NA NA CASSLLDSSAQYF TGTGCCAGCAGCTTGTTAGATTCTTCGGCCCAGTACTTC
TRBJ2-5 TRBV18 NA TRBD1 CASSSSDRAVWETQYF TGTGCCAGCTCATCCTCCGACAGGGCGGTATGGGAGACCCAGTACTTC
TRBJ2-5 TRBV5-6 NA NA CASSLDFQETQYF TGTGCCAGCAGCTTGGATTTTCAAGAGACCCAGTACTTC
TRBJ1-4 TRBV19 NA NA CASTGVAEKLFF TGTGCCAGTACCGGGGTGGCCGAAAAACTGTTTTTT
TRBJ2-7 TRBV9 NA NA CASSAGLIYEQYF TGTGCCAGCAGCGCGGGACTGATCTACGAGCAGTACTTC
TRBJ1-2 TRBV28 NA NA CASSLQQAAGGYTF TGTGCCAGCAGTTTACAACAGGCGGCGGGCGGCTACACCTTC
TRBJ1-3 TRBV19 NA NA CASSIGPFSGNTIYF TGTGCCAGTAGTATAGGACCGTTCTCTGGAAACACCATATATTTT
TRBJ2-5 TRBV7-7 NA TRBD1 CASSSGGTGTQYF TGTGCTAGCAGCTCAGGGGGCACCGGGACCCAGTACTTC
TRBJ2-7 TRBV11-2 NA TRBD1 CASSPGQGAIYEQYF TGTGCCAGCAGCCCCGGACAGGGGGCAATCTACGAGCAGTACTTC
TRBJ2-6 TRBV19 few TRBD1 CASSRQGAGGANVLTF TGTGCCAGTAGTAGACAGGGGGCAGGAGGGGCCAACGTCCTGACTTTC
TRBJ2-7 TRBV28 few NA CASFRDGAYEQYF TGTGCCAGCTTCCGGGACGGTGCCTACGAGCAGTACTTC
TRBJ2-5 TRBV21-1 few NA CASSSLPRGLRETQYF TGTGCCAGCAGCTCCTTACCCAGGGGTTTGAGAGAGACCCAGTACTTC
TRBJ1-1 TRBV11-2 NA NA CASSLRTPNTEAFF TGTGCCAGCAGCTTAAGAACCCCGAACACTGAAGCTTTCTTT
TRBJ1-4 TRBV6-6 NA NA CASTPRHYEKLFF TGTGCCAGCACCCCGAGACATTATGAAAAACTGTTTTTT
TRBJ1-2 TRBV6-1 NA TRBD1 CASRAGTGENYGYTF TGTGCCAGCCGTGCCGGGACAGGGGAGAACTATGGCTACACCTTC
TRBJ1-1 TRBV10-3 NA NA CAISGVAEAFF TGTGCCATCAGTGGGGTTGCTGAAGCTTTCTTT
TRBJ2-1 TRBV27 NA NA CASSLEGHAGNEQFF TGTGCCAGCAGTTTAGAAGGACATGCCGGCAATGAGCAGTTCTTC
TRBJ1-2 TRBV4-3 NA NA CASSQEREGLGGYTF TGCGCCAGCAGCCAAGAGCGGGAGGGGTTGGGAGGCTACACCTTC
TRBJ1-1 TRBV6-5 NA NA CASSYSGTPSTEAFF TGTGCCAGCAGTTACTCTGGGACTCCCAGCACTGAAGCTTTCTTT
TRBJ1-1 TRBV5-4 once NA CASSFGGTEAFF TGTGCCAGCAGCTTCGGGGGCACTGAAGCTTTCTTT
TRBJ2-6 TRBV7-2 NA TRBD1 CASSPGTGNSGANVLTF TGTGCCAGCAGCCCCGGGACAGGGAACTCTGGGGCCAACGTCCTGACTTTC
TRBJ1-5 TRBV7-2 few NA CASGYYQPQHF TGTGCCAGCGGATATTATCAGCCCCAGCATTTT
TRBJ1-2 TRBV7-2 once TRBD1 CASSSRTGLTNYGYTF TGTGCCAGCAGCTCGCGGACAGGCCTTACAAACTATGGCTACACCTTC
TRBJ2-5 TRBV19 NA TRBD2 CASSSDREGRETQYF TGTGCCAGTAGTTCGGATCGGGAGGGAAGAGAGACCCAGTACTTC
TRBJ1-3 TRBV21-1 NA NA CASSKAVAGESNTIYF TGTGCCAGCAGCAAAGCAGTCGCAGGGGAATCAAACACCATATATTTT
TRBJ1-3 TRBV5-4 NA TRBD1 CASSPGQRHSGNTIYF TGTGCCAGCAGCCCGGGACAGCGTCACTCTGGAAACACCATATATTTT
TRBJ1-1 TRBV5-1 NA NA CASSRGGTEAFF TGCGCCAGCAGCCGTGGAGGCACTGAAGCTTTCTTT